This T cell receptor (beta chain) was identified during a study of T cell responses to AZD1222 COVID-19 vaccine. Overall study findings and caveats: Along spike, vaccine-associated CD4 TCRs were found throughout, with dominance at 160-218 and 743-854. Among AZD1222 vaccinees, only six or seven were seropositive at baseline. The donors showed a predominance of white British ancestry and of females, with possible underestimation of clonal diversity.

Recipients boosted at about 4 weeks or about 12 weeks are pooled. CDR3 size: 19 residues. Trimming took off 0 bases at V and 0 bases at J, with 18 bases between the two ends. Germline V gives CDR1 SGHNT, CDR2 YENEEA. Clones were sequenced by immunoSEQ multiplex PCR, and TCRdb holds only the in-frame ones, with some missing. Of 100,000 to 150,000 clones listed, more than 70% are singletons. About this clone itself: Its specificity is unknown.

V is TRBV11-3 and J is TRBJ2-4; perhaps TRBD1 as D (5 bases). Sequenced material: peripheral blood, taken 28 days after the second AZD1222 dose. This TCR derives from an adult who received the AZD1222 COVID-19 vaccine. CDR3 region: CASSLDLPTEPLAKNIQYF. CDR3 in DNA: TGTGCCAGCAGCTTAGATCTCCCGACAGAGCCCCTAGCCAAAAACATTCAGTACTTC. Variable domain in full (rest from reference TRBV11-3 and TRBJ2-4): EAGVVQSPRYKIIEKKQPVAFWCNPISGHNTLYWYLQNLGQGPELLIRYENEEAVDDSQLPKDRFSAERLKGVDSTLKIQPAELGDSAVYLCASSLDLPTEPLAKNIQYFGAGTRLSVL.